A single sample gave rise to the 9 T cell receptor beta chains below, sequenced in a study of OX40 agonist ivuxolimab in advanced cancers. Repertoires were generated with immunoSEQ multiplex PCR, while TCRdb's copy carries only in-frame clones and drops some. The sample includes tens of thousands of clones, 80% to 90% of them seen just once. The source was CD4+ or CD8+ T cells sorted from blood, collected in a trial of the OX40 agonist ivuxolimab. These receptors came from an adult with an advanced solid tumor such as melanoma, head and neck, liver or kidney cancer.

J is TRBJ1-1 and V is TRBV7-2, with D possibly matching TRBD1 (5 bases). Germline loops: CDR1 SGHTA, CDR2 FQGNSA. Trimming stripped 8 bases from V and 2 bases from J, with 18 bases between. This CDR3 comprises 15 residues. CDR3: CASEKGTASNTEAFF. For the CDR3, the DNA is TGTGCCAGCGAGAAGGGGACCGCTAGTAACACTGAAGCTTTCTTT.

The chain couples TRBV7-6 to TRBJ2-3; D gene ambiguous. The CDR3 contains 15 residues. The germline V gene has CDR1 SGHVS and CDR2 FNYEAQ. Trimming stripped 5 bases from V and 1 base from J, with 13 bases between. CDR3 loop: CASSPLAGRTDTQYF. The CDR3, as DNA: TGTGCCAGCAGCCCACTGGCCGGACGCACAGATACGCAGTATTTT.

In its sample, this clone was seen once. The chain employs TRBV6-4 and TRBJ2-1; tentative D call: TRBD1 (6 bases). V shed 8 bases and J shed 4 bases, with 12 bases lying between them. Germline CDR1 and CDR2: MRHNA and SNTAGT. The length of the CDR3 is 13 residues. The CDR3 sequence is CASGRDIYNEQFF. As DNA, the CDR3 is TGTGCCAGCGGACGGGACATTTACAATGAGCAGTTCTTC.

This chain's CDR3 is CASSFRTGGFTEAFF. CDR3 nucleotides: TGCGCCAGCAGCTTCCGGACAGGGGGGTTCACTGAAGCTTTCTTT. V gene TRBV5-1 combines with J gene TRBJ1-1; 10 nucleotides agree with TRBD1. From germline, CDR1 is SGHRS and CDR2 YFSETQ. This CDR3 region has 15 residues. The ends lost 2 bases at V and 4 bases at J; junction bases unmatched: 5.

The V and J genes are TRBV14 and TRBJ1-2; D gene ambiguous. In germline, CDR1 is SGHDN, CDR2 FVKESK. The CDR3 has 15 amino acids. Trimming pared 0 bases from V and 4 bases from J, leaving 12 bases between. CDR3 coding DNA: TGTGCCAGCAGCCAAGACGGAGCCGTCGGCTATGGCTACACCTTC. Residues: CASSQDGAVGYGYTF.

This clone was observed a single time. The CDR3 spells CASSKGQSYGYTF. Here the CDR3 DNA reads TGTGCCAGCAGTAAGGGACAGAGTTATGGCTACACCTTC. The genes are TRBV6-6 and TRBJ1-2; 7 bases are shared with TRBD1. From germline, CDR1 is MNHNY and CDR2 SVGAGI (reference sequence). CDR3 length equals 13 residues. The J segment lost 5 bases and the V segment lost 5 bases, leaving 5 bases of the junction unmatched.

V and J are TRBV5-6 and TRBJ2-1; 7 nucleotides match TRBD1. Germline V gene sequence: CDR1 SGHDT, CDR2 YYEEEE. V was clipped by 4 bases and J by 2 bases; unmatched bases: 6. The CDR3 covers 15 residues. CDR3 in DNA: TGTGCCAGCAGCCCCGGACAGGTAACCTACAATGAGCAGTTCTTC. Translated: CASSPGQVTYNEQFF.

V usage is TRBV6-5 and J usage is TRBJ1-5; no reliable D call. The CDR3 sequence is 12 residues long. V lost 8 bases to trimming and J lost 1 base, with 6 bases between them. Germline V gene data show CDR1 as MNHEY and CDR2 as SVGAGI. The CDR3 DNA follows: TGTGCCAGCCGGGCGAGCAATCAGCCCCAGCATTTT. Amino acid sequence: CASRASNQPQHF.

The rearrangement uses TRBV5-4 and TRBJ1-3; the match to TRBD1 covers 7 bases. V shed 4 bases and J 0 bases; nucleotides not matched to a gene: 13. The CDR3 spans 18 residues. Germline V CDR1 and CDR2: SGHNT, YYREEE (reference sequence). The CDR3 DNA is TGTGCCAGCAGCCCCAGGGGGTTAGGCGGCAGCTCTGGAAACACCATATATTTT. The encoded protein is CASSPRGLGGSSGNTIYF.